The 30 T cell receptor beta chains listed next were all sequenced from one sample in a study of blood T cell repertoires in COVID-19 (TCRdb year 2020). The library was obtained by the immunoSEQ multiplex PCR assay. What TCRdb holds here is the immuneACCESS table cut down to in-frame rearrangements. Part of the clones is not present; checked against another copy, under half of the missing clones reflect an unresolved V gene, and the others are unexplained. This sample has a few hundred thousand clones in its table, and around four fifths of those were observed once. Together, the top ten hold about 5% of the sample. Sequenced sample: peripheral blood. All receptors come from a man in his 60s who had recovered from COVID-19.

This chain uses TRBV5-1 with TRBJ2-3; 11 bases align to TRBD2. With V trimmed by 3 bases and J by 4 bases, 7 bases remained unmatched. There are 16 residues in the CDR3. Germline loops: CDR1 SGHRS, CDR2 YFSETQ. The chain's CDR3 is CASSSLTSGRPDTQYF. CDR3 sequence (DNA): TGCGCCAGCAGCTCACTCACTAGCGGGAGACCAGATACGCAGTATTTT. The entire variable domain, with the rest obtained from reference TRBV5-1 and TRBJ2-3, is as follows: KAGVTQTPRYLIKTRGQQVTLSCSPISGHRSVSWYQQTPGQGLQFLFEYFSETQRNKGNFPGRFSGRQFSNSRSEMNVSTLELGDSALYLCASSSLTSGRPDTQYFGPGTRLTVL.

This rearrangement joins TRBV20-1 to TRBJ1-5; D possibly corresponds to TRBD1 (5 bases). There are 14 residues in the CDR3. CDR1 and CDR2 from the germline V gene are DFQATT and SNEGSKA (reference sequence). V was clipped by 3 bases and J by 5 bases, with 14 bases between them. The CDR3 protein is CSASTGRPDQPQHF. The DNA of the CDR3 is TGCAGTGCTAGTACAGGCCGGCCCGATCAGCCCCAGCATTTT.

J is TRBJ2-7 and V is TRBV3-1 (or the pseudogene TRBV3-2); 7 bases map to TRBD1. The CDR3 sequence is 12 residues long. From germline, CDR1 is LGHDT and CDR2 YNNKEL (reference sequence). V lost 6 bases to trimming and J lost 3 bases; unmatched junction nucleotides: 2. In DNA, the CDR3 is TGTGCCAGCAGTCGGGACAGCTACGAGCAGTACTTC. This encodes CASSRDSYEQYF.

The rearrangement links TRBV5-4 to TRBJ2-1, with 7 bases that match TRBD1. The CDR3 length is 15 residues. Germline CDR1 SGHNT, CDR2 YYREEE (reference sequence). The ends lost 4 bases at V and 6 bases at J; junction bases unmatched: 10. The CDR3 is CASSPDRAKVNEQFF. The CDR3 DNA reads TGTGCCAGCAGCCCAGACAGGGCCAAGGTCAATGAGCAGTTCTTC.

This CDR3 is CASSPDRVDQPQHF. The CDR3 DNA follows: TGTGCCAGCAGCCCGGACAGGGTGGATCAGCCCCAGCATTTT. The chain employs TRBV7-9 and TRBJ1-5, with 8 bases that match TRBD1. The trim removed 5 bases at V and 5 bases at J, leaving 5 bases unmatched. CDR3 length equals 14 residues. Germline V gene lookup returns CDR1 SEHNR and CDR2 FQNEAQ (reference sequence).

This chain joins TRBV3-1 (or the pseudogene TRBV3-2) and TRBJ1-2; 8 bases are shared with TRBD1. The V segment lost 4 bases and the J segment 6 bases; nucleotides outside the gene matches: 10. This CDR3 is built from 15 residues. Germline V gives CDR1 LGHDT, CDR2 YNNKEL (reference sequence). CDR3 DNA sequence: TGTGCCAGCAGCCGGAACCGGGACAGGAAGAATGGCTACACCTTC. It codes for CASSRNRDRKNGYTF.

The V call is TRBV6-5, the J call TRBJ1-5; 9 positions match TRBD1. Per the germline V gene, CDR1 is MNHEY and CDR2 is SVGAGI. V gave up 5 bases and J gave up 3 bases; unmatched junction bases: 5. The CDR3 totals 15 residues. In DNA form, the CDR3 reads TGTGCCAGCAGTACGGACAGGGGTAACAATCAGCCCCAGCATTTT. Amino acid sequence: CASSTDRGNNQPQHF.

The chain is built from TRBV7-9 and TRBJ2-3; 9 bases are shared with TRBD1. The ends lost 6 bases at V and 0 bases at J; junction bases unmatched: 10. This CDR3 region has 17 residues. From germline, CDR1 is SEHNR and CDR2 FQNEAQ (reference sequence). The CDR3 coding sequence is TGTGCCAGCAGATACCAAGGACAGGGGACCAGCACAGATACGCAGTATTTT. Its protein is CASRYQGQGTSTDTQYF. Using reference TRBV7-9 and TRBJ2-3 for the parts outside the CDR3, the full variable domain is DTGVSQNPRHKITKRGQNVTFRCDPISEHNRLYWYRQTLGQGPEFLTYFQNEAQLEKSRLLSDRFSAERPKGSFSTLEIQRTEQGDSAMYLCASRYQGQGTSTDTQYFGPGTRLTVL.

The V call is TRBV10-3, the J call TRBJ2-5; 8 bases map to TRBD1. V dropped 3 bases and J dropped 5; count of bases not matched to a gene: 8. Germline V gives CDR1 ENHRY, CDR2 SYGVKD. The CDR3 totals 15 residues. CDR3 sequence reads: CAISDSGTGVETQYF. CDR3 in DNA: TGTGCCATCAGTGACTCCGGGACAGGTGTTGAGACCCAGTACTTC.

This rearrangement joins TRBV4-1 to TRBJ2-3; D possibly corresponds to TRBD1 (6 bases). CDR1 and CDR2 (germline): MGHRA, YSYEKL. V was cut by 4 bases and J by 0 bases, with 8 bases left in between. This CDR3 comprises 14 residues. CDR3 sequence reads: CASSRTESTDTQYF. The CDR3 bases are TGCGCCAGCAGCCGGACAGAAAGCACAGATACGCAGTATTTT.

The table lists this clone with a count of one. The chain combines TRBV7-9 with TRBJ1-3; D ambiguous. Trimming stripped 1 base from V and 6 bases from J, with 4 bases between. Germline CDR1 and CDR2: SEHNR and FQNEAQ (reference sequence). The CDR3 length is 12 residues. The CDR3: CASSLVVNTIYF. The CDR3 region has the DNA TGTGCCAGCAGCTTAGTCGTAAACACCATATATTTT.

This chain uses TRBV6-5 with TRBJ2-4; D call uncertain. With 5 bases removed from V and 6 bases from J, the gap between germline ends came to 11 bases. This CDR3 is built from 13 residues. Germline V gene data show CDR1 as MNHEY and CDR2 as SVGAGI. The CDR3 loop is CASSQRIVNIQYF. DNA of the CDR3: TGTGCCAGCAGTCAACGTATAGTAAACATTCAGTACTTC.

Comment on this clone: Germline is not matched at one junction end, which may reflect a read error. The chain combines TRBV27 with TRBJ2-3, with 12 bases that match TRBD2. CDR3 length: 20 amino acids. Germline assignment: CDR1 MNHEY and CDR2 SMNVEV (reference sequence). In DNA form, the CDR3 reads TGTCCCAGCAGTTCTGACCGGGGGCTAGCGGGGGGGCTCAGCACAGATACGCAGTATTTT. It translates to CPSSSDRGLAGGLSTDTQYF.

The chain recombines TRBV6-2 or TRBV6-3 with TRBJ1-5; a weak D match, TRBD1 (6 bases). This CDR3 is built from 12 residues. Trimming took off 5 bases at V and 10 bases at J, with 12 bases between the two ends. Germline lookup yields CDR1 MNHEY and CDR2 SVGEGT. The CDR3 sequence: CASSTQGRPQHF. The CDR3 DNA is TGTGCCAGCAGTACACAGGGCCGTCCCCAGCATTTT.

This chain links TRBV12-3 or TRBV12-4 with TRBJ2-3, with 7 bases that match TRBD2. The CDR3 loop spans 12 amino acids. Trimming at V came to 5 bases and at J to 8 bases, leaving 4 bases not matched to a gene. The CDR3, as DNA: TGTGCCAGCAGTATGCAGCGGGGTACGCAGTATTTT. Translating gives CASSMQRGTQYF.

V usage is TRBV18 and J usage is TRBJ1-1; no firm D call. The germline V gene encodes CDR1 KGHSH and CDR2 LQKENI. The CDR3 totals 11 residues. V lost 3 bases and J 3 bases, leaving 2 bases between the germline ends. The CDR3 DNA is TGTGCCAGCTCACCCGACACTGAAGCTTTCTTT. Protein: CASSPDTEAFF.

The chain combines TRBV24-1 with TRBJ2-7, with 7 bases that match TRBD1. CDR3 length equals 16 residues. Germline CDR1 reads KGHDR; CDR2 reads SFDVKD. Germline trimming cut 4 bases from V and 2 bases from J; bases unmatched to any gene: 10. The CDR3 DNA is TGTGCCACCAGTGACTCTGACAGGGAGAATACCTACGAGCAGTACTTC. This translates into CATSDSDRENTYEQYF.

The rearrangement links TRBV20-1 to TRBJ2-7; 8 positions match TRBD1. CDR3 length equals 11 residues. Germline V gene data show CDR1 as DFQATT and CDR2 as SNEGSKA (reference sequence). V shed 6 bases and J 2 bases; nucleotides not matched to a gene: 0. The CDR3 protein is CSAQGAYEQYF. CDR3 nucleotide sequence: TGCAGTGCACAGGGGGCCTACGAGCAGTACTTC.

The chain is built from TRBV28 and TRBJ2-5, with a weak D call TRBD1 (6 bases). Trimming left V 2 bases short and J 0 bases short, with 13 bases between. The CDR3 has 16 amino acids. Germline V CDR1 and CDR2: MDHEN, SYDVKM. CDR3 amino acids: CASSLPPDSNQETQYF. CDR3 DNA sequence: TGTGCCAGCAGTTTACCTCCGGACAGCAACCAAGAGACCCAGTACTTC.

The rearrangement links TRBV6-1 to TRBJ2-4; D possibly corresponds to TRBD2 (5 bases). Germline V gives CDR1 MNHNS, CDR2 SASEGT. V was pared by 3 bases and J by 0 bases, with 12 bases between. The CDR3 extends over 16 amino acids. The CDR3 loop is CASSDRRALAKNIQYF. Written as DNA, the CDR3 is TGTGCCAGCAGTGATAGGCGGGCTCTAGCCAAAAACATTCAGTACTTC.

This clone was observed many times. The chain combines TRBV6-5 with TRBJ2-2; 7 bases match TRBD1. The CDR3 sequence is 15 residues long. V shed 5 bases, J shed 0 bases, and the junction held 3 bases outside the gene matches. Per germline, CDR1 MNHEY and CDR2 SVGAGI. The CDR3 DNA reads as TGTGCCAGCAGTCAGGGGACAGCGAACACCGGGGAGCTGTTTTTT. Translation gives CASSQGTANTGELFF.

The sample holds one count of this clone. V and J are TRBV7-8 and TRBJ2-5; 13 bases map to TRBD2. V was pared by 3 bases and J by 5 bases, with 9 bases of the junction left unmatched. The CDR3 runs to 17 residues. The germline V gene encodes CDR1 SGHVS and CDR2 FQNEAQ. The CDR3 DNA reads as TGTGCCAGCAGCTTCCGTTCGGGGACTAGCGGGGATGAGACCCAGTACTTC. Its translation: CASSFRSGTSGDETQYF.

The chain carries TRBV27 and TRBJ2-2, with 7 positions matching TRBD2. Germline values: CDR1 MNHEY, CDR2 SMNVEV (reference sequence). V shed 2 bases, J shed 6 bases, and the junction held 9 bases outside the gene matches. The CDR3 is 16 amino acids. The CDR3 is CASSLVSGQGAGELFF. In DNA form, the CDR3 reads TGTGCCAGCAGTTTAGTTAGCGGGCAGGGCGCCGGGGAGCTGTTTTTT.

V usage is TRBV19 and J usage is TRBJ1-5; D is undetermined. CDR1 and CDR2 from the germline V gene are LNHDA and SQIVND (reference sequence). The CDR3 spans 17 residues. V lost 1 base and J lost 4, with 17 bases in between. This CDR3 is CASSIGLRSGWNQPQHF. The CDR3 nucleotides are TGTGCCAGTAGTATAGGATTGAGGTCGGGATGGAATCAGCCCCAGCATTTT. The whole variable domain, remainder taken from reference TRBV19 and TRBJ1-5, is DGGITQSPKYLFRKEGQNVTLSCEQNLNHDAMYWYRQDPGQGLRLIYYSQIVNDFQKGDIAEGYSVSREKKESFPLTVTSAQKNPTAFYLCASSIGLRSGWNQPQHFGDGTRLSIL.

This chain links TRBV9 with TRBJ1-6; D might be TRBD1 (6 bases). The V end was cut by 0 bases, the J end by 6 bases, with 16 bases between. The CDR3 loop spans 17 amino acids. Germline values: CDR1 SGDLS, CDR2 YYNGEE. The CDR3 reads CASSVDVRGSPNSPLHF. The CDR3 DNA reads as TGTGCCAGCAGCGTAGATGTCAGGGGATCCCCTAATTCACCCCTCCACTTT.

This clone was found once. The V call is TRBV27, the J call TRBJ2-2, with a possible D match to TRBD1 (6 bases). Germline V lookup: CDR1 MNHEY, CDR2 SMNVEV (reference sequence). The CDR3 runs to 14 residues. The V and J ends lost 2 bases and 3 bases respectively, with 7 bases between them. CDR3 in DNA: TGTGCCAGCAGTTTAAACAGGGACACCGGGGAGCTGTTTTTT. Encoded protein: CASSLNRDTGELFF.

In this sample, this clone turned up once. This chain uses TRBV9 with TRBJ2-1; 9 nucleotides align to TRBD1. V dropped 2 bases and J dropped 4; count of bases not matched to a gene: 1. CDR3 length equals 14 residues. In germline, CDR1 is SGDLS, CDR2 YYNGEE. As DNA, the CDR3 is TGTGCCAGCAGCGTGACAGGGGGATACAATGAGCAGTTCTTC. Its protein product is CASSVTGGYNEQFF.

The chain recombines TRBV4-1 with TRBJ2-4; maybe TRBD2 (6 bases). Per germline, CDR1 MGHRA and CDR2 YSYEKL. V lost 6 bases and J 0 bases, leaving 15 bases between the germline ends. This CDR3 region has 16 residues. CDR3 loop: CASSQAGILAKNIQYF. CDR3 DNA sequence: TGCGCCAGCAGTCAGGCGGGAATACTAGCCAAAAACATTCAGTACTTC.

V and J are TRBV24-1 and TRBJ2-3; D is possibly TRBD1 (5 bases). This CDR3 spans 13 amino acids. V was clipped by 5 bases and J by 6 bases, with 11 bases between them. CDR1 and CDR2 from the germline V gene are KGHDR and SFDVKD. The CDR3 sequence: CATSVRVGDTQYF. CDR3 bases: TGTGCCACCAGTGTCAGGGTTGGCGATACGCAGTATTTT.

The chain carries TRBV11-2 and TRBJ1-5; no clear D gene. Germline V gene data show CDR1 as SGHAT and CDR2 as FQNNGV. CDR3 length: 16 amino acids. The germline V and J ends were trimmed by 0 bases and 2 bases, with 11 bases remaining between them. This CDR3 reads CASSLEVGSGNQPQHF. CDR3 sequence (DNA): TGTGCCAGCAGCTTAGAGGTCGGGAGTGGCAATCAGCCCCAGCATTTT.